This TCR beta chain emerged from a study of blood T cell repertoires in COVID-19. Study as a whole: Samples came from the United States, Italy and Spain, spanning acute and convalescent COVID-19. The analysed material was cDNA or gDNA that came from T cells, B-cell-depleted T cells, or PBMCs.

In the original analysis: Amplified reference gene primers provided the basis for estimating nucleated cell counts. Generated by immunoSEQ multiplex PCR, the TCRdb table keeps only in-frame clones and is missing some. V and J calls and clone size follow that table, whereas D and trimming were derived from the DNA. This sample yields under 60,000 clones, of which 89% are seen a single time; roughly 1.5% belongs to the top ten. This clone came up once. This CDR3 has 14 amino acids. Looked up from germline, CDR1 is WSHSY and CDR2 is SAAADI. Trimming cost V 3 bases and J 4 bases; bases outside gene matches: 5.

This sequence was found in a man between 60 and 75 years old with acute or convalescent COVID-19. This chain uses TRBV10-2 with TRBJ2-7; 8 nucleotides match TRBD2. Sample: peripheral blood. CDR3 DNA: TGCGCCAGCAGTGACCCCGCGGGGGGTTACGAGCAGTACTTC. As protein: CASSDPAGGYEQYF.